Presented here are 8 T cell receptor beta chains from one specimen sequenced in a study of blood T cells in healthy people across ages. For the second PCR, which ran for roughly 7 to 11 cycles, a sample-barcoded 5' primer and a J-beta primer mix were used. From the 5' RACE reads, TCRdb called clonotypes with MiXCR, one entry per CDR3 protein. In the table there are fewer than 2 million distinct CDR3 sequences, about two fifths of which are singletons. Source material: blood. The receptors here all came from a human donor in good health.

The rearrangement joins TRBV7-8 to TRBJ1-5; D is perhaps TRBD1 (6 bases). The germline V and J ends were trimmed by 1 base and 6 bases, with 13 bases remaining between them. This CDR3 has 15 residues. The germline V gene has CDR1 SGHVS and CDR2 FQNEAQ. The CDR3, as DNA: TGTGCCAGCAGCTTAGTATGGGGGCAGAGTCAGCCCCAGCATTTT. Amino acids: CASSLVWGQSQPQHF.

This clonotype has just a few counts. The rearrangement joins TRBV7-9 to TRBJ1-1; 9 bases line up with TRBD1. V trimming: 1 base; J trimming: 4 bases; junction bases outside the gene matches: 7. The CDR3 totals 16 residues. From germline, CDR1 is SEHNR and CDR2 FQNEAQ (reference sequence). CDR3 DNA sequence: TGTGCCAGCAGCTTAGTTTTGACAGGGGGGAGCACTGAAGCTTTCTTT. Protein product: CASSLVLTGGSTEAFF. The full variable domain, in which reference TRBV7-9 and TRBJ1-1 provide the parts outside the CDR3, is DTGVSQNPRHKITKRGQNVTFRCDPISEHNRLYWYRQTLGQGPEFLTYFQNEAQLEKSRLLSDRFSAERPKGSFSTLEIQRTEQGDSAMYLCASSLVLTGGSTEAFFGQGTRLTVV.

In its sample, this clonotype was seen many times. The rearrangement links TRBV20-1 to TRBJ2-1, with D uncertain. The CDR3 spans 11 residues. Germline CDR1 and CDR2: DFQATT and SNEGSKA (reference sequence). The ends were cut back, 6 bases at V and 4 bases at J, with 7 bases in the middle. CDR3: CSAWSYNEQFF. The CDR3 region has the DNA TGCAGTGCATGGTCTTACAATGAGCAGTTCTTC.

The chain uses TRBV5-1 and TRBJ1-1; D unclear. This CDR3 comprises 13 residues. CDR1 is SGHRS, CDR2 YFSETQ, per germline. V lost 9 bases, J lost 2 bases, and 14 bases lay in between. CDR3 residues: CATQRDVNTEAFF. CDR3 nucleotides: TGCGCCACCCAGAGAGACGTTAACACTGAAGCTTTCTTT.

Turning to this clonotype: One junction end does not reproduce the germline sequence, and a read error may be involved. The chain employs TRBV5-5 and TRBJ2-7, with 9 positions matching TRBD1. The CDR3 loop spans 14 amino acids. Germline-derived CDR1 and CDR2 are SGHKS and YYEKEE (reference sequence). The CDR3 sequence is CANSPGTGFYEQYF. CDR3 sequence (DNA): TGTGCCAACAGCCCCGGGACAGGGTTTTACGAGCAGTACTTC.

The table lists this clonotype with a count of one. The rearrangement joins TRBV13 to TRBJ2-5; TRBD2 might be the D (5 bases). The germline CDR1 and CDR2 sequences are PRHDT and FYEKMQ (reference sequence). The CDR3 covers 14 residues. The V gene lost 8 bases and the J gene lost 0 bases, with 13 bases spanning the gap. CDR3 DNA: TGTGCCAGCTCGGTCCGAGCGGACCAAGAGACCCAGTACTTC. This codes for CASSVRADQETQYF.

This clonotype was found a few times. The V call is TRBV27, the J call TRBJ1-5, with D perhaps matching TRBD1 (6 bases). This CDR3 spans 14 amino acids. Germline V gives CDR1 MNHEY, CDR2 SMNVEV (reference sequence). V shed 1 base and J shed 7 bases, with 11 bases lying between them. CDR3 DNA: TGTGCCAGCAGTTTATTTTCAGGGGACCAGCCCCAGCATTTT. Translated: CASSLFSGDQPQHF.

This clonotype came up many times. The genes are TRBV29-1 and TRBJ2-7; D is undetermined. The CDR3 is 15 amino acids. The V gene lost 0 bases and the J gene lost 2 bases, with 14 bases spanning the gap. Germline CDR1 and CDR2: SQVTM and ANQGSEA. CDR3: CSVEDGEEPTYEQYF. CDR3 bases: TGCAGCGTTGAAGATGGAGAAGAACCTACCTACGAGCAGTACTTC.